These T cell receptor beta chains were read from a single sample in a study of response to subunit inactivated influenza vaccine. TCRdb re-called the RT-PCR reads with MiXCR, one entry per CDR3 protein. This table holds around 470,000 distinct CDR3 sequences, about 7.2% found once. Sequencing used PBMCs from blood, obtained around 2 years after vaccination. All receptors derive from a man aged 45-69 years who received an inactivated influenza vaccine. Both conserved end residues are part of each CDR3. Each record gives: CDR3 protein, CDR3 DNA, V gene, D gene, J gene, CDR3 length, clone size. D genes are given only for firm matches. Rows give clone size only sometimes, using once, few, many, or a class for an expanded clone.

CDR3: CASKKFSEISPLHF
DNA: TGTGCCAGCAAAAAGTTCTCGGAGATCTCACCCCTCCACTTT
V: TRBV28
D: NA
J: TRBJ1-6
length: 14
size: NA

CDR3: CASSYGQATYEQYF
DNA: TGCGCCAGCAGCTACGGACAGGCAACCTACGAGCAGTACTTC
V: TRBV5-1
D: TRBD1
J: TRBJ2-7
length: 14
size: many

CDR3: CAIRLSGAADTQYF
DNA: TGTGCCATCAGACTCTCGGGGGCCGCAGATACGCAGTATTTT
V: TRBV10-3
D: NA
J: TRBJ2-3
length: 14
size: NA

CDR3: CASSLDGGIGNYGYTF
DNA: TGCGCCAGCAGCTTGGACGGGGGAATTGGTAACTATGGCTACACCTTC
V: TRBV5-1
D: NA
J: TRBJ1-2
length: 16
size: NA

CDR3: CSANIQGQETQYF
DNA: TGCAGTGCGAACATACAGGGACAAGAGACCCAGTACTTC
V: TRBV20-1
D: NA
J: TRBJ2-5
length: 13
size: many

CDR3: CASSPMDRSSGNTIYF
DNA: TGCGCCAGCAGCCCGATGGACAGAAGCTCTGGAAACACCATATATTTT
V: TRBV4-1
D: NA
J: TRBJ1-3
length: 16
size: NA

CDR3: CASSLMDGGRNQPQHF
DNA: TGTGCCAGCAGCTTGATGGACGGAGGTAGGAATCAGCCCCAGCATTTT
V: TRBV7-2
D: NA
J: TRBJ1-5
length: 16
size: many

CDR3: CASSARQGNEQFF
DNA: TGTGCCAGCAGCGCCCGACAGGGCAATGAGCAGTTCTTC
V: TRBV7-3
D: TRBD1
J: TRBJ2-1
length: 13
size: NA

CDR3: CASSIYVLAGELVTQYF
DNA: TGTGCCAGCAGTATATACGTACTAGCGGGCGAACTAGTTACGCAGTATTTT
V: TRBV12-3/TRBV12-4
D: TRBD2
J: TRBJ2-3
length: 17
size: few

CDR3: CASSHLTGFRANEQFF
DNA: TGCGCCAGCAGCCACCTGACAGGGTTCAGGGCGAATGAGCAGTTCTTC
V: TRBV4-3
D: TRBD1
J: TRBJ2-1
length: 16
size: many

CDR3: CASRNRAGGSYEQYF
DNA: TGTGCCAGCAGGAACCGGGCAGGGGGCTCCTACGAGCAGTACTTC
V: TRBV28
D: TRBD1
J: TRBJ2-7
length: 15
size: many

CDR3: CASSFRLVNSPLHF
DNA: TGTGCCAGCAGTTTTCGGTTGGTGAACTCACCCCTCCACTTT
V: TRBV12-3/TRBV12-4
D: NA
J: TRBJ1-6
length: 14
size: NA

CDR3: CASSLTRVTDTQYF
DNA: TGCGCCAGCAGCTTGACCAGGGTTACAGATACGCAGTATTTT
V: TRBV5-1
D: NA
J: TRBJ2-3
length: 14
size: many

CDR3: CASSPSSGGAKYEQFF
DNA: TGTGCCAGCAGCCCCTCTAGCGGGGGGGCAAAATATGAGCAGTTCTTC
V: TRBV12-3/TRBV12-4
D: TRBD2
J: TRBJ2-1
length: 16
size: few

CDR3: CASSQVGLQSSYNEQFF
DNA: TGTGCCAGCAGCCAAGTTGGCCTACAGTCCTCCTACAATGAGCAGTTCTTC
V: TRBV3-1
D: NA
J: TRBJ2-1
length: 17
size: few

CDR3: CASSLGASPGANVLTF
DNA: TGTGCCAGCAGCTTGGGCGCCAGTCCTGGGGCCAACGTCCTGACTTTC
V: TRBV7-3
D: NA
J: TRBJ2-6
length: 16
size: NA

CDR3: CASSPSLTGSTGELFF
DNA: TGTGCCAGCTCACCAAGCTTGACAGGGAGCACCGGGGAGCTGTTTTTT
V: TRBV18
D: TRBD1
J: TRBJ2-2
length: 16
size: few

CDR3: CASRAGRFGNQPQHF
DNA: TGTGCCAGCAGGGCAGGGAGGTTTGGCAATCAGCCCCAGCATTTT
V: TRBV2
D: NA
J: TRBJ1-5
length: 15
size: many

CDR3: CASSLVGGGKAFF
DNA: TGTGCCAGCAGTTTAGTAGGGGGCGGGAAAGCTTTCTTT
V: TRBV12-3/TRBV12-4
D: TRBD1
J: TRBJ1-1
length: 13
size: NA

CDR3: CASSLVVGGYTF
DNA: TGTGCCAGCAGTTTAGTTGTCGGAGGCTACACCTTC
V: TRBV12-3/TRBV12-4
D: NA
J: TRBJ1-2
length: 12
size: few

CDR3: CASSSKRGTDTQYF
DNA: TGTGCCAGCAGTTCTAAAAGGGGCACAGATACGCAGTATTTT
V: TRBV6-5
D: NA
J: TRBJ2-3
length: 14
size: few

CDR3: CASSFRRRATEAFF
DNA: TGTGCCAGCAGTTTTAGGCGGCGGGCCACTGAAGCTTTCTTT
V: TRBV6-5
D: NA
J: TRBJ1-1
length: 14
size: NA

CDR3: CAWSVLGLAGGTFF
DNA: TGTGCCTGGAGTGTTTTAGGACTAGCGGGGGGAACCTTCTTC
V: TRBV30
D: TRBD2
J: TRBJ2-1
length: 14
size: few

CDR3: CATSDDGFTDTQYF
DNA: TGTGCCACCAGTGACGACGGATTCACAGATACGCAGTATTTT
V: TRBV24-1
D: NA
J: TRBJ2-3
length: 14
size: many

CDR3: CASSLLVGASTDTQYF
DNA: TGTGCCAGCAGCTTGCTGGTGGGTGCCAGCACAGATACGCAGTATTTT
V: TRBV5-8
D: NA
J: TRBJ2-3
length: 16
size: NA

CDR3: CSAPLAGASSYNEQFF
DNA: TGCAGTGCCCCTCTAGCGGGGGCGAGCTCCTACAATGAGCAGTTCTTC
V: TRBV20-1
D: TRBD2
J: TRBJ2-1
length: 16
size: few

CDR3: CAISTGGNEKLFF
DNA: TGTGCCATTTCGACAGGGGGAAATGAAAAACTGTTTTTT
V: TRBV6-1
D: TRBD1
J: TRBJ1-4
length: 13
size: many

CDR3: CASSPQGLAGSSYNEQFF
DNA: TGTGCCAGCTCACCTCAGGGACTAGCGGGGAGCTCCTACAATGAGCAGTTCTTC
V: TRBV18
D: TRBD2
J: TRBJ2-1
length: 18
size: few

CDR3: CASSSWTGGADEQYF
DNA: TGTGCCAGCAGCTCCTGGACAGGGGGCGCAGACGAGCAGTACTTC
V: TRBV7-6
D: TRBD1
J: TRBJ2-7
length: 15
size: NA

CDR3: CSAPPQDRDNQPQHF
DNA: TGCAGTGCTCCGCCCCAGGACAGGGACAATCAGCCCCAGCATTTT
V: TRBV20-1
D: TRBD1
J: TRBJ1-5
length: 15
size: few

CDR3: CASSPPDREVYEQYF
DNA: TGTGCCAGCAGTCCACCGGACAGGGAGGTATACGAGCAGTACTTC
V: TRBV28
D: TRBD1
J: TRBJ2-7
length: 15
size: few

CDR3: CASSQDSYSYEQYF
DNA: TGTGCCAGCAGCCAGGACAGTTACTCCTACGAGCAGTACTTC
V: TRBV3-1
D: NA
J: TRBJ2-7
length: 14
size: few

CDR3: CASSYLPGVEGTQYF
DNA: TGTGCCAGCAGTTACCTCCCGGGAGTTGAGGGTACGCAGTATTTT
V: TRBV6-5
D: NA
J: TRBJ2-3
length: 15
size: NA

CDR3: CASNGGWGGSYNEQFF
DNA: TGTGCCAGTAATGGCGGATGGGGGGGATCCTACAATGAGCAGTTCTTC
V: TRBV19
D: TRBD2
J: TRBJ2-1
length: 16
size: NA

CDR3: CASSESGGARDTQYF
DNA: TGTGCCAGCAGCGAAAGCGGGGGGGCCAGGGATACGCAGTATTTT
V: TRBV3-1
D: TRBD2
J: TRBJ2-3
length: 15
size: few

CDR3: CASSRTSMTTGDTQYF
DNA: TGTGCCAGCAGCCGGACTAGCATGACAACCGGAGATACGCAGTATTTT
V: TRBV14
D: TRBD2
J: TRBJ2-3
length: 16
size: many

CDR3: CSADRPHGYTF
DNA: TGCAGTGCGGACAGGCCTCATGGCTACACCTTC
V: TRBV20-1
D: TRBD1
J: TRBJ1-2
length: 11
size: NA

CDR3: CASSQVGTVVNEQYF
DNA: TGTGCCAGCAGCCAAGTTGGGACAGTCGTGAACGAGCAGTACTTC
V: TRBV14
D: TRBD1
J: TRBJ2-7
length: 15
size: few